Below, 20 T cell receptor beta chains from the same sample are listed, as sequenced in a study of shared clonotypes between healthy human individuals. Sequencing used immunoSEQ multiplex PCR; TCRdb keeps in-frame clones, though not all of them. The repertoire includes about 2.3 million clones, 90% to 95% of them detected once, and 0.39% sits in the top ten. The sample taken for sequencing was naive CD4+ T cells from PBMCs. Stated subset: CD45RA+ positively selected. The origin of the receptors is a man aged 18-30 years in good health. Some clones in this sample may be carry-over from other donors' samples.

The chain combines TRBV19 with TRBJ2-2; perhaps D is TRBD1 or TRBD2 (5 bases each). The CDR3 sequence is 16 residues long. V lost 1 base and J lost 4, with 13 bases in between. Germline CDR1 and CDR2: LNHDA and SQIVND (reference sequence). CDR3 sequence: CASSIAAPGGTGELFF. The CDR3 DNA sequence: TGTGCCAGTAGTATAGCAGCTCCTGGGGGCACCGGGGAGCTGTTTTTT.

This clone was counted only a few times. This chain uses TRBV28 with TRBJ1-3; tentative D call: TRBD1 (5 bases). V was cut by 8 bases and J by 4 bases, with 15 bases left in between. Germline-derived CDR1 and CDR2 are MDHEN and SYDVKM. CDR3 length equals 14 residues. The DNA for the CDR3 is TGTGCCAGCCAGGAGGGTAGGGGAGGAAACACCATATATTTT. Translating it yields CASQEGRGGNTIYF.

The chain links TRBV28 to TRBJ2-1, with D perhaps matching TRBD2 (5 bases). V was clipped by 6 bases and J by 12 bases, with 12 bases between them. This CDR3 spans 11 amino acids. Germline CDR1 MDHEN, CDR2 SYDVKM. The CDR3 sequence: CASRADSGQFF. Written as DNA, the CDR3 is TGTGCCAGCAGGGCGGACTCAGGGCAGTTCTTC.

The chain joins TRBV15 to TRBJ2-3; TRBD1 aligns across 7 bases. The CDR3 spans 15 residues. Germline V gives CDR1 LNHNV, CDR2 YYDKDF (reference sequence). Germline trimming cut 3 bases from V and 3 bases from J; bases unmatched to any gene: 6. CDR3 region: CATSREARGTDTQYF. CDR3 bases: TGTGCCACCAGCAGGGAGGCCAGGGGGACAGATACGCAGTATTTT.

This chain connects TRBV29-1 to TRBJ1-2; possibly TRBD1 for D (6 bases). Germline lookup yields CDR1 SQVTM and CDR2 ANQGSEA. V gave up 8 bases and J gave up 3 bases, with 13 bases separating them. The CDR3 loop spans 12 amino acids. The CDR3 is CSHIQGDYGYTF. In DNA, the CDR3 is TGCAGCCATATACAGGGTGACTATGGCTACACCTTC.

With regard to this clone: Other DNA sequences in this sample translate to the same CDR3. This rearrangement joins TRBV10-3 to TRBJ2-3; 12 nucleotides align to TRBD2. Germline-derived CDR1 and CDR2 are ENHRY and SYGVKD. Losses at the gene ends were 0 bases for V and 3 bases for J; bases not matched to a gene: 1. The CDR3 runs 16 residues. This CDR3 reads CAISESLAGGTDTQYF. The CDR3 bases are TGTGCCATCAGTGAGTCACTAGCGGGAGGAACAGATACGCAGTATTTT.

This chain connects TRBV21-1 to TRBJ2-7; TRBD2, as called in the table, went unchecked against the DNA. TRBV21-1 is labeled a pseudogene. The CDR3 is made up of 16 amino acids. The CDR3 sequence: CASSKAPSGRACEQYF. Written as DNA, the CDR3 is TGTGCCAGCAGCAAAGCCCCTAGCGGGAGGGCCTGCGAGCAGTACTTC.

The J gene is TRBJ2-7, the V gene TRBV5-8; 10 nucleotides match TRBD2. The CDR3 has 14 amino acids. Germline loops: CDR1 SGHTS, CDR2 YDEGEE. CDR3 loop: CASSLAGLGTSELV. As DNA, the CDR3 is TGTGCCAGCAGCTTGGCCGGATTAGGGACTAGCGAACTGGTC.

V usage is TRBV2 and J usage is TRBJ1-3, with TRBD1 identical over 7 bases. Germline V gene data show CDR1 as SNHLY and CDR2 as FYNNEI. Germline trimming cut 6 bases from V and 9 bases from J; bases unmatched to any gene: 11. CDR3 size: 14 residues. CDR3 sequence (DNA): TGTGCCAGCAGAGATAGGACAGGCGTGAGCACCATATATTTT. It yields the protein CASRDRTGVSTIYF.

V usage is TRBV5-8 and J usage is TRBJ2-7, with 9 positions matching TRBD1. V trimming: 4 bases; J trimming: 3 bases; junction bases outside the gene matches: 11. This CDR3 contains 16 residues. Germline V gene lookup returns CDR1 SGHTS and CDR2 YDEGEE. CDR3 nucleotide sequence: TGTGCCAGCAGCCTGGGGGTCGGGACAGGGATCTACGAGCAGTACTTC. This encodes CASSLGVGTGIYEQYF. Using reference TRBV5-8 and TRBJ2-7 for the parts outside the CDR3, the full variable domain is EAGVTQSPTHLIKTRGQQATLRCSPISGHTSVYWYQQALGLGLQFLLWYDEGEERNRGNFPPRFSGRQFPNYSSELNVNALELEDSALYLCASSLGVGTGIYEQYFGPGTRLTVT.

V usage is TRBV27 and J usage is TRBJ2-7, with TRBD2 identical over 16 bases. CDR1 and CDR2 from the germline V gene are MNHEY and SMNVEV (reference sequence). The trim removed 7 bases at V and 7 bases at J, leaving 10 bases unmatched. The length of the CDR3 is 16 residues. This chain's CDR3 is CASTDGTSGRAGEQYF. The CDR3, as DNA: TGTGCCAGCACCGACGGGACTAGCGGGAGGGCGGGGGAGCAGTACTTC.

The chain is built from TRBV28 and TRBJ1-2; unclear D gene. V dropped 5 bases and J dropped 5 bases, with 12 bases sitting between them. The CDR3 consists of 13 residues. CDR1 is MDHEN, CDR2 SYDVKM, per germline. The CDR3 protein is CASSTQNTYGYTF. CDR3 nucleotides: TGTGCCAGCAGTACACAGAATACGTATGGCTACACCTTC.

This chain joins TRBV5-1 and TRBJ1-3; TRBD1 is a possible D gene (5 bases). Looked up from germline, CDR1 is SGHRS and CDR2 is YFSETQ. CDR3 size: 16 residues. Trimming removed 2 bases at V and 4 bases at J, with 16 bases between. CDR3 in amino acids: CASSFLAGVSGNTIYF. CDR3 nucleotide sequence: TGCGCCAGCAGCTTCCTGGCGGGGGTTTCCGGAAACACCATATATTTT.

V is TRBV28 and J is TRBJ2-6; weak D call: TRBD1 (5 bases). Germline V CDR1 and CDR2: MDHEN, SYDVKM. This CDR3 has 17 amino acids. V was cut by 5 bases and J by 0 bases, with 14 bases left in between. For the CDR3, the DNA is TGTGCCAGCAGTCCCCGTGGGGCGAGCTCTGGGGCCAACGTCCTGACTTTC. It is translated as CASSPRGASSGANVLTF.

This rearrangement joins TRBV5-1 to TRBJ2-7; D ambiguous. CDR1 and CDR2 (germline): SGHRS, YFSETQ. The CDR3 has 14 residues. V gave up 2 bases and J gave up 2 bases, with 11 bases separating them. Here the CDR3 DNA reads TGCGCCAGCAGCTTACAGACACAAGCCTACGAGCAGTACTTC. Translated, it gives CASSLQTQAYEQYF. The variable domain in full, completed from reference TRBV5-1 and TRBJ2-7, reads KAGVTQTPRYLIKTRGQQVTLSCSPISGHRSVSWYQQTPGQGLQFLFEYFSETQRNKGNFPGRFSGRQFSNSRSEMNVSTLELGDSALYLCASSLQTQAYEQYFGPGTRLTVT.

This chain links TRBV7-2 with TRBJ2-2; 8 bases align to TRBD1. Germline lookup yields CDR1 SGHTA and CDR2 FQGNSA. The CDR3 sequence is 15 residues long. After removal of 3 bases from V and 5 bases from J, the junction contained 5 bases not matched to a gene. CDR3 sequence reads: CASSLTGQATGELFF. The CDR3 DNA reads as TGTGCCAGCAGCTTGACGGGACAGGCAACCGGGGAGCTGTTTTTT.

The CDR3 region is CASSLIGSGPYEQYF. As DNA, the CDR3 is TGTGCCAGCAGCTTAATTGGTAGCGGTCCCTACGAGCAGTACTTC. This chain connects TRBV7-2 to TRBJ2-7; D is perhaps TRBD2 (6 bases). The germline V and J ends were trimmed by 2 bases and 2 bases, with 13 bases remaining between them. This CDR3 has 15 amino acids. Germline V lookup: CDR1 SGHTA, CDR2 FQGNSA. Variable domain in full (rest from reference TRBV7-2 and TRBJ2-7): GAGVSQSPSNKVTEKGKDVELRCDPISGHTALYWYRQSLGQGLEFLIYFQGNSAPDKSGLPSDRFSAERTGGSVSTLTIQRTQQEDSAVYLCASSLIGSGPYEQYFGPGTRLTVT.

The chain has TRBV5-1 and TRBJ2-1; 10 bases agree with TRBD1. CDR1 is SGHRS and CDR2 is YFSETQ in the germline V gene. The J segment lost 6 bases and the V segment lost 4 bases, leaving 7 bases of the junction unmatched. The CDR3 is 15 amino acids. CDR3 sequence: CASSLPGQGFNEQFF. CDR3 nucleotide sequence: TGCGCCAGCAGCCTTCCGGGACAGGGGTTCAATGAGCAGTTCTTC.

The CDR3, as DNA: TGTGCCAGTAGTAAGACTAGCGGAACCTACGAGCAGTACTTC. Translation: CASSKTSGTYEQYF. The gene calls are TRBV19 and TRBJ2-7; 9 bases line up with TRBD2. The CDR3 has 14 amino acids. Trimming took 4 bases from V and 2 from J; bases not matched to a gene: 3. CDR1 and CDR2 from the germline V gene are LNHDA and SQIVND (reference sequence).

The chain has TRBV4-3 and TRBJ2-2; either TRBD1 or TRBD2 may fit D (5 bases each). The CDR3 has 18 residues. Germline CDR1 and CDR2: LGHNA and YSLEER. Trimming took off 4 bases at V and 5 bases at J, with 23 bases between the two ends. CDR3 in amino acids: CASSLWEQGRWKTGELFF. The CDR3 DNA reads as TGCGCCAGCAGCCTATGGGAGCAGGGAAGGTGGAAAACCGGGGAGCTGTTTTTT.